Listed here is a single TCR beta chain. Its antigen is not known. TCRdb re-called the RT-PCR reads through MiXCR, storing one row per CDR3 protein. The data hold around 520,000 distinct CDR3 sequences, with 25% observed a single time. The data were taken from a study of response to subunit inactivated influenza vaccine. General study findings and limits: The authors suggested that few new T cells are recruited per seasonal influenza vaccination.

Germline trimming cut 8 bases from V and 1 base from J; bases unmatched to any gene: 4. The CDR3 is 14 amino acids. Germline-derived CDR1 and CDR2 are SNHLY and FYNNEI. The chain is built from TRBV2 and TRBJ2-2; 7 bases agree with TRBD1. The TCR comes from a man in his fifties who received an inactivated influenza vaccine. The starting material was CD4+ T cells sorted from PBMCs, obtained 4 to 6 days after vaccination. The CDR3 sequence is CASGRQGNTGELFF. Written as DNA, the CDR3 is TGTGCCAGCGGCCGACAGGGGAACACCGGGGAGCTGTTTTTT.